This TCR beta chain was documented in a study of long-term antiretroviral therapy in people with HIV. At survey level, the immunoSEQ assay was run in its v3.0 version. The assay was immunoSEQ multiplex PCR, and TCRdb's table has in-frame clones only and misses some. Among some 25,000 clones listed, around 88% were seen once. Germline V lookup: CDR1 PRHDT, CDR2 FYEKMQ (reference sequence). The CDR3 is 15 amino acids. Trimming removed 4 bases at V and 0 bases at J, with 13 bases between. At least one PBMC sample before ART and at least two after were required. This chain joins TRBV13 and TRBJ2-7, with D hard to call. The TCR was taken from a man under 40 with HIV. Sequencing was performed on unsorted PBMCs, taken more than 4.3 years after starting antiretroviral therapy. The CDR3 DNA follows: TGTGCCAGCAGCTCCGGGCCGACATACTCCTACGAGCAGTACTTC. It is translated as CASSSGPTYSYEQYF.